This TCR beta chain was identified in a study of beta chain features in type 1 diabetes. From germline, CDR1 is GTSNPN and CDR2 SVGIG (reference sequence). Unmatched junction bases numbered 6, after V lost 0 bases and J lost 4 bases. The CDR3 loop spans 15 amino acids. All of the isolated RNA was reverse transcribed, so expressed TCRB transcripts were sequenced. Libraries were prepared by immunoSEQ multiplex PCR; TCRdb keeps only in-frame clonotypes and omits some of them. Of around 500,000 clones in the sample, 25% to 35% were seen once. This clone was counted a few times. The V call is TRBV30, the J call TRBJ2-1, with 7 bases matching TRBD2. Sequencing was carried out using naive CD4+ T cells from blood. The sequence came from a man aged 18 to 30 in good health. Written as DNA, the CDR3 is TGTGCCTGGAGTGTCGAACTAGCGCGTTACAATGAGCAGTTCTTC. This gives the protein CAWSVELARYNEQFF.